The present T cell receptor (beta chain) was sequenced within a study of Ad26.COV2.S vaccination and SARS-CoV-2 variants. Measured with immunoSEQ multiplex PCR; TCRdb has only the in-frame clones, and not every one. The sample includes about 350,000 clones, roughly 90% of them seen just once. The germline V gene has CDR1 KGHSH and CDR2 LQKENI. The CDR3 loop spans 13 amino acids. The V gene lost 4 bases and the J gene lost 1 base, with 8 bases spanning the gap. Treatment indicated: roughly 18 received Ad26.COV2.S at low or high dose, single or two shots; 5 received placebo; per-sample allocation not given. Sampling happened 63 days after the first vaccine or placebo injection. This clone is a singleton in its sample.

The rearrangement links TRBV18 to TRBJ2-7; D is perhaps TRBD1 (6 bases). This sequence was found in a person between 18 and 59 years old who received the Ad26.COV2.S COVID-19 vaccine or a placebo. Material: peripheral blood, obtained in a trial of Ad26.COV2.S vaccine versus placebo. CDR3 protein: CASSLTGSYEQYF. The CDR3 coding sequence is TGTGCCAGCTCACTGACAGGTTCCTACGAGCAGTACTTC.